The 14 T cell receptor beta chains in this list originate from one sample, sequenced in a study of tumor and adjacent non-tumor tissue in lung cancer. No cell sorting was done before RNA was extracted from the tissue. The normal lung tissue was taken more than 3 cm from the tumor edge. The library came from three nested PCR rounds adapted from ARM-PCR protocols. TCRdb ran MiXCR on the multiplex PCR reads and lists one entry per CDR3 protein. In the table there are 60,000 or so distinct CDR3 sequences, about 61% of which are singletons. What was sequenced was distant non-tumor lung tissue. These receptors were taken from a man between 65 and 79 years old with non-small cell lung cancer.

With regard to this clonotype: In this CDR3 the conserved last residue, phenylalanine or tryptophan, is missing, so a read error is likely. The CDR3 DNA is TGCGCCAGCAGCCAAGATAGGGGATACCCCCACGAGCAGTACTAC. It yields the protein CASSQDRGYPHEQYY. V and J are TRBV4-1 and TRBJ2-7; weak D call: TRBD1 (5 bases). Germline V gene data show CDR1 as MGHRA and CDR2 as YSYEKL. Between the trimmed V and J ends, which lost 0 bases and 5 bases, there was a span of 14 bases. This CDR3 has 15 amino acids.

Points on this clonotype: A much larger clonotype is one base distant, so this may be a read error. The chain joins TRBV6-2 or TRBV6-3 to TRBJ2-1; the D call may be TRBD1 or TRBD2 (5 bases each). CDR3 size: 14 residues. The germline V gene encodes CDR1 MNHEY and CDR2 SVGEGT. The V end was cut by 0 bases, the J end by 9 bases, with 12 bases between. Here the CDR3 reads CASSYSMGRCEQFF. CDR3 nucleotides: TGTGCCAGCAGTTACTCGATGGGACGGTGTGAGCAGTTCTTC.

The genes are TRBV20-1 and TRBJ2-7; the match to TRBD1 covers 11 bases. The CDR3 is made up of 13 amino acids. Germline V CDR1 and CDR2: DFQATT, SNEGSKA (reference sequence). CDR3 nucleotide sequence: TGCAGCGCCAGGACAGGGGGCTTCCACGAGCAGTACTTC. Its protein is CSARTGGFHEQYF.

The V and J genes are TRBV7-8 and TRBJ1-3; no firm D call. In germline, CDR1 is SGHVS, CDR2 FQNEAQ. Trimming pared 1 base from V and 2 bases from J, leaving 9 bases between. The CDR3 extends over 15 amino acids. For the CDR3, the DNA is TGTGCCAGCAGCTTAGGAGGGAAGGCTGGAAACACCATATATTTT. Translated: CASSLGGKAGNTIYF.

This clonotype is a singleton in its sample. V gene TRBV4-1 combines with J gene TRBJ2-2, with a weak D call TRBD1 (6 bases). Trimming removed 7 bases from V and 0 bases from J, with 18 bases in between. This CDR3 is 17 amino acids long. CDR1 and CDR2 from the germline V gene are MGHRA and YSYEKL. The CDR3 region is CASIMFGRGPNTGELFF. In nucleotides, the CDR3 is TGCGCCAGCATAATGTTTGGCAGGGGACCGAACACCGGGGAGCTGTTTTTT.

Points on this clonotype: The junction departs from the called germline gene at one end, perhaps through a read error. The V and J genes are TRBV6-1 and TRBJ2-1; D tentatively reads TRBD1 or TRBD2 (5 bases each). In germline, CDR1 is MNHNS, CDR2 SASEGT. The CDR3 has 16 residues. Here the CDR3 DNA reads TGTGCCAGCAGTGATATGGGGGAGAGGACATACAGTGAGCAGTTCTTC. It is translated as CASSDMGERTYSEQFF.

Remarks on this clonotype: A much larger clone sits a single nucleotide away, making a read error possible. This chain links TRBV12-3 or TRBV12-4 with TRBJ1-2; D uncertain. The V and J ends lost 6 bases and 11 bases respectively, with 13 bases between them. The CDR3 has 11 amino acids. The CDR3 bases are TGTGCCAGCAGCCTACAGAGGAGGTACACCTTC. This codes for CASSLQRRYTF.

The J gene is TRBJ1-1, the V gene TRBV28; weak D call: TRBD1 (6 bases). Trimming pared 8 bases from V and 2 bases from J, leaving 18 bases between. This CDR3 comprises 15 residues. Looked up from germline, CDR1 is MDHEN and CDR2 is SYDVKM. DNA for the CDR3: TGTGCCAGCCCTAAACCGGGACACCGAAACACTGAAGCTTTCTTT. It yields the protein CASPKPGHRNTEAFF.

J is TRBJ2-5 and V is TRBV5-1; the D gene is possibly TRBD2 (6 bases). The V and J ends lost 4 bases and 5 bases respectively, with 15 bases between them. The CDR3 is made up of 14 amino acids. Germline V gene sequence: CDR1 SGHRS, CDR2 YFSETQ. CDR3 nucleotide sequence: TGCGCCAGCAGCCCCCTCCAGGAGGGGGAGACCCAGTACTTC. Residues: CASSPLQEGETQYF.

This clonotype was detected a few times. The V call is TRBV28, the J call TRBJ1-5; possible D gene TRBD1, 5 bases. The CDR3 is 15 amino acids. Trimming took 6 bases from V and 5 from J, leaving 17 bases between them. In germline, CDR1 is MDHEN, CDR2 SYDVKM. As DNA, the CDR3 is TGTGCCAGCAGCACCGGGCAGGGAAGGGATCAGCCCCAGCATTTT. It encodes CASSTGQGRDQPQHF.

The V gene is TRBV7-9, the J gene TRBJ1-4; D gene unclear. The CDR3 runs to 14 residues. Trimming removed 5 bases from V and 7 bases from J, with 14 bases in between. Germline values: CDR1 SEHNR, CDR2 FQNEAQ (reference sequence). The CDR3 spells CASSPREGSEKLFF. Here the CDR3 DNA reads TGTGCCAGCAGCCCCCGAGAGGGCTCTGAAAAACTGTTTTTT.

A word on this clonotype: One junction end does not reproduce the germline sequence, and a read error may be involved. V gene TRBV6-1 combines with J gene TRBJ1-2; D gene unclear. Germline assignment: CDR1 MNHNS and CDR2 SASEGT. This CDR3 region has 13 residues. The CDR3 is CASSDSRSGGYAF. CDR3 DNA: TGTGCCAGCAGTGATAGTCGATCAGGAGGCTACGCCTTC.

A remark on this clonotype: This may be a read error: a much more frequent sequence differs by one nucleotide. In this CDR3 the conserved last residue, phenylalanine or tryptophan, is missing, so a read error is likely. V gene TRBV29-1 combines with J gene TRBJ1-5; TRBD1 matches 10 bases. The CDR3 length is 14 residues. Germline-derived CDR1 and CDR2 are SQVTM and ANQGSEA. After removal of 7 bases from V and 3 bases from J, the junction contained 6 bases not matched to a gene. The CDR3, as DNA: TGCAGCGCCGGGGACAGGGGCTCCAATCAGCCCCAGCATATT. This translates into CSAGDRGSNQPQHI.

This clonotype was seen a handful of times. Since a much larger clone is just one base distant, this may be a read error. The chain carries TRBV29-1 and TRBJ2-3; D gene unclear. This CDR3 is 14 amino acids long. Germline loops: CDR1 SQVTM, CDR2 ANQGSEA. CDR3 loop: CSIEVWRRTDTQYF. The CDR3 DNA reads TGCAGCATTGAAGTTTGGCGACGCACAGATACGCAGTATTTT.